This passage covers 18 T cell receptor beta chains from one sample sequenced in a study of T cell clones after liver transplantation. TCRdb's copy holds only in-frame clones and misses some; the assay was immunoSEQ multiplex PCR. The sample yields roughly 97,000 clones, approximately 78% seen once. The sample consisted of CD4+ T cells from blood, taken before liver transplant. The receptors were gathered from a human donor who received a liver transplant.

This sequence joins TRBV7-9 and TRBJ2-2, with 9 bases that match TRBD1. There are 16 residues in the CDR3. V lost 7 bases, J lost 2 bases, and 8 bases stayed unmatched. Germline V CDR1 and CDR2: SEHNR, FQNEAQ (reference sequence). The CDR3 here is CASIPTGGLNTGELFF. In DNA, the CDR3 is TGTGCCAGCATCCCTACAGGGGGCCTTAACACCGGGGAGCTGTTTTTT. Supplemented by reference TRBV7-9 and TRBJ2-2, the full variable domain reads DTGVSQNPRHKITKRGQNVTFRCDPISEHNRLYWYRQTLGQGPEFLTYFQNEAQLEKSRLLSDRFSAERPKGSFSTLEIQRTEQGDSAMYLCASIPTGGLNTGELFFGEGSRLTVL.

The chain uses TRBV21-1 and TRBJ2-1; the D call TRBD2 from the table was never checked on the DNA. TRBV21-1 is noted as a pseudogene. The CDR3 extends over 12 amino acids. The CDR3 here is CASSKVCDEQFF. In DNA, the CDR3 is TGTGCCAGCAGCAAAGTATGTGATGAGCAGTTCTTC.

The gene calls are TRBV4-1 and TRBJ1-1; D is uncertain. The CDR3 spans 11 residues. V was shortened by 7 bases and J by 3 bases, with 6 bases between the two germline ends. The germline CDR1 and CDR2 sequences are MGHRA and YSYEKL. DNA for the CDR3: TGCGCCAGCACTAGGGACACTGAAGCTTTCTTT. Protein: CASTRDTEAFF.

This chain connects TRBV27 to TRBJ2-1; 14 bases line up with TRBD2. The J segment lost 6 bases and the V segment lost 3 bases, leaving 1 base of the junction unmatched. The CDR3 has 15 residues. The germline V gene encodes CDR1 MNHEY and CDR2 SMNVEV (reference sequence). The CDR3 coding sequence is TGTGCCAGCAGTTTCGGGACTAGCGGGAGCAATGAGCAGTTCTTC. It encodes CASSFGTSGSNEQFF.

This chain connects TRBV27 to TRBJ2-1; D perhaps matches TRBD2 (7 bases). V shed 5 bases and J shed 10 bases, with 21 bases lying between them. Germline CDR1 MNHEY, CDR2 SMNVEV (reference sequence). The length of the CDR3 is 15 residues. CDR3 nucleotide sequence: TGTGCCAGCAGTCTCATCCTACTAGGGGGGGTCGAGCAGTTCTTC. It is translated as CASSLILLGGVEQFF.

The chain joins TRBV10-2 to TRBJ2-1; perhaps TRBD1 as D (7 bases). The CDR3 is made up of 14 amino acids. Looked up from germline, CDR1 is WSHSY and CDR2 is SAAADI. With 6 bases removed from V and 8 bases from J, the gap between germline ends came to 17 bases. The CDR3: CASREEGQTDEQFF. The DNA of the CDR3 is TGCGCCAGCAGGGAGGAGGGACAGACGGATGAGCAGTTCTTC.

V gene TRBV27 combines with J gene TRBJ1-5; D uncertain. The CDR3 runs 13 residues. Trimming removed 2 bases at V and 4 bases at J, with 6 bases between. CDR1 and CDR2 from the germline V gene are MNHEY and SMNVEV (reference sequence). The CDR3 DNA sequence: TGTGCCAGCAGTTTACGGGAGAATCAGCCCCAGCATTTT. Protein product: CASSLRENQPQHF.

The chain has TRBV7-9 and TRBJ2-5; tentative D call: TRBD1 (6 bases). V lost 1 base to trimming and J lost 5 bases, with 14 bases between them. Germline V gives CDR1 SEHNR, CDR2 FQNEAQ (reference sequence). This CDR3 spans 15 amino acids. CDR3 residues: CASSLVTGRAETQYF. For the CDR3, the DNA is TGTGCCAGCAGCTTAGTTACAGGGAGAGCGGAGACCCAGTACTTC.

The V and J genes are TRBV7-9 and TRBJ1-2, with D possibly being TRBD1 (6 bases). V lost 4 bases to trimming and J lost 8 bases, with 17 bases between them. Germline loops: CDR1 SEHNR, CDR2 FQNEAQ (reference sequence). This CDR3 comprises 14 residues. CDR3 region: CASSSSWGQRGYTF. CDR3 sequence (DNA): TGTGCCAGCAGCTCTAGTTGGGGGCAGAGGGGCTACACCTTC.

CDR3 sequence: CASSLNGVTGEAFF. The CDR3, as DNA: TGTGCCAGCAGCTTAAATGGGGTAACAGGGGAAGCTTTCTTT. The V call is TRBV11-3, the J call TRBJ1-1, with D possibly matching TRBD1 (6 bases). Trimming removed 2 bases at V and 8 bases at J, with 15 bases between. CDR1 and CDR2 (germline): SGHNT, YENEEA. The CDR3 contains 14 residues.

The chain has TRBV9 and TRBJ2-2; the D gene is possibly TRBD1 (5 bases). The V and J ends lost 0 bases and 2 bases respectively, with 8 bases between them. Germline CDR1 is SGDLS and CDR2 is YYNGEE. The CDR3 extends over 15 amino acids. CDR3: CASSVETANTGELFF. In nucleotides, the CDR3 is TGTGCCAGCAGCGTAGAGACAGCAAACACCGGGGAGCTGTTTTTT. Full variable domain (remainder filled in from reference TRBV9 and TRBJ2-2): DSGVTQTPKHLITATGQRVTLRCSPRSGDLSVYWYQQSLDQGLQFLIQYYNGEERAKGNILERFSAQQFPDLHSELNLSSLELGDSALYFCASSVETANTGELFFGEGSRLTVL.

The V gene is TRBV5-5, the J gene TRBJ2-2; D remains ambiguous. CDR3 length: 13 residues. The germline V and J ends were trimmed by 0 bases and 4 bases, with 4 bases remaining between them. Germline V gene sequence: CDR1 SGHKS, CDR2 YYEKEE (reference sequence). The CDR3 coding sequence is TGTGCCAGCAGCTTGGGGCCCACCGGGGAGCTGTTTTTT. Protein: CASSLGPTGELFF.

V and J are TRBV15 and TRBJ2-2, with TRBD1 matching 9 bases. In germline, CDR1 is LNHNV, CDR2 YYDKDF (reference sequence). The CDR3 runs to 17 residues. The V gene end was trimmed by 0 bases and the J gene end by 2 bases; junction bases not matched to a gene: 4. The CDR3 nucleotides are TGTGCCACCAGCAGAGATAGGGGACAGGGTAACACCGGGGAGCTGTTTTTT. This sequence encodes CATSRDRGQGNTGELFF.

This sequence joins TRBV7-8 and TRBJ2-7; D is unclear. CDR1 is SGHVS, CDR2 FQNEAQ, per germline. CDR3 length: 16 amino acids. Deletions cut 2 bases from V and 4 bases from J, with 18 bases between. CDR3 in DNA: TGTGCCAGCAGCTTAAAAGCGTTGGGTCCCCCTTACGAGCAGTACTTC. Translated, it gives CASSLKALGPPYEQYF.

This clone was detected only a few times. This sequence joins TRBV5-1 and TRBJ2-7, with D perhaps TRBD1 (7 bases). Germline assignment: CDR1 SGHRS and CDR2 YFSETQ. The CDR3 covers 14 residues. Trimming removed 3 bases at V and 7 bases at J, with 17 bases between. In nucleotides, the CDR3 is TGCGCCAGCAGCTCCGGGACAGCGGGCATGGAGCAGTACTTC. Residues: CASSSGTAGMEQYF.

A few counts support this clone. The chain carries TRBV6-1 and TRBJ1-2; a possible D gene is TRBD1 (6 bases). From germline, CDR1 is MNHNS and CDR2 SASEGT. V shed 6 bases and J shed 8 bases, with 13 bases lying between them. CDR3 length: 12 residues. The CDR3 nucleotides are TGTGCCAGCAGCCAAGGACAGCGGGGCTACACCTTC. This encodes CASSQGQRGYTF.

The chain combines TRBV5-6 with TRBJ2-1, with TRBD2 matching 13 bases. From germline, CDR1 is SGHDT and CDR2 YYEEEE. The CDR3 is 15 amino acids. V was clipped by 4 bases and J by 6 bases; unmatched bases: 4. The CDR3 coding sequence is TGTGCCAGCAGCATGGGACTAGCGGGACCCAATGAGCAGTTCTTC. Amino acids: CASSMGLAGPNEQFF. Complete variable domain (other parts from reference TRBV5-6 and TRBJ2-1): DAGVTQSPTHLIKTRGQQVTLRCSPKSGHDTVSWYQQALGQGPQFIFQYYEEEERQRGNFPDRFSGHQFPNYSSELNVNALLLGDSALYLCASSMGLAGPNEQFFGPGTRLTVL.

The gene calls are TRBV11-1 and TRBJ2-5, with D possibly being TRBD1 or TRBD2 (6 bases each). V was pared by 1 base and J by 4 bases, with 10 bases between. Germline CDR1 and CDR2: SGHAT and FQDESV (reference sequence). The CDR3 contains 14 residues. CDR3 loop: CASSLEPGAETQYF. DNA for the CDR3: TGTGCCAGCAGCTTAGAACCGGGGGCAGAGACCCAGTACTTC.